These 5 T cell receptor beta chains were all obtained from the same sample, sequenced in a study of T cell responses to AZD1222 COVID-19 vaccine. Clones were read by immunoSEQ multiplex PCR, and TCRdb kept only the in-frame ones, dropping some. The sample contains 100,000 to 150,000 clones, 88% of which appear only once. The sequences come from peripheral blood, collected on day 0 of AZD1222 vaccination. The receptors derive from an adult in good health.

The chain carries TRBV21-1 and TRBJ2-5; the table's D call TRBD1 went unverified against the DNA. TRBV21-1 has pseudogene status. The CDR3 is 13 residues long. The CDR3 DNA reads as TGTGCCAGCAGCAATTGGACAGCAGAGACCCAGTACTTC. This encodes CASSNWTAETQYF.

The V and J genes are TRBV10-2 and TRBJ1-2, with D possibly matching TRBD1 (6 bases). Germline loops: CDR1 WSHSY, CDR2 SAAADI. Trimming took 8 bases from V and 0 from J, leaving 13 bases between them. The CDR3 runs to 14 residues. CDR3 amino acids: CASAPQGTNYGYTF. CDR3 bases: TGCGCCAGCGCACCACAGGGAACTAACTATGGCTACACCTTC.

This clone was observed a single time. The genes are TRBV6-1 and TRBJ2-3; 7 nucleotides line up with TRBD2. The CDR3 has 15 residues. V was pared by 1 base and J by 4 bases, with 5 bases of the junction left unmatched. Per germline, CDR1 MNHNS and CDR2 SASEGT. CDR3 coding DNA: TGTGCCAGCAGTGAAGGGCGGGGGATTGCAGATACGCAGTATTTT. Translation gives CASSEGRGIADTQYF.

This clone was recorded a few times. The J gene is TRBJ1-2, the V gene TRBV28; D perhaps matches TRBD1 (6 bases). Germline V lookup: CDR1 MDHEN, CDR2 SYDVKM. Between the trimmed V and J ends, which lost 6 bases and 4 bases, there was a span of 15 bases. The CDR3 spans 14 residues. The CDR3 bases are TGTGCCAGCAGCCCTCGACAGGTCCTCTATGGCTACACCTTC. This gives the protein CASSPRQVLYGYTF.

V and J are TRBV10-2 and TRBJ2-7; D gene uncertain. Germline-derived CDR1 and CDR2 are WSHSY and SAAADI. The CDR3 totals 14 residues. V lost 0 bases and J 7 bases, leaving 13 bases between the germline ends. The DNA of the CDR3 is TGCGCCAGCAGTGAGTCCTTCGACGTGCAGGAGCAGTACTTC. It yields the protein CASSESFDVQEQYF.